The rows below give T cell receptor beta chains drawn from one sample of a study of Graves' ophthalmopathy and Graves' hyperthyroidism. MiXCR was run by TCRdb on the multiplex PCR reads, yielding one entry per CDR3 protein. The data show over a million distinct CDR3 sequences, 36% seen once. Sequencing was carried out using peripheral blood or thyroid tissue (not recorded which). These receptor sequences come from an adult man with Graves' hyperthyroidism. The CDR3 runs from the conserved cysteine through the conserved F or W. The order of the fields is clone size, D gene, J gene, V gene, CDR3 DNA, CDR3 protein. D genes are given only for firm matches. A row's size may be missing; if present it is once, few, many or a size class.

. . TRBJ2-5 TRBV24-1 TGTGCCACCAGTGATTTCAAGGGGGTAGGGGAGACCCAGTACTTC CATSDFKGVGETQYF
many . TRBJ1-5 TRBV2 TGTGCCAGCAGTGATCACCCGAATCAGCCCCAGCATTTT CASSDHPNQPQHF
. TRBD2 TRBJ2-1 TRBV11-2 TGTGCCAGCAGCTTAAGTAGCGGGAGTCCTGGTGAGCAGTTCTTC CASSLSSGSPGEQFF
once . TRBJ2-2 TRBV9 TGTGCCAGCAGCGTATTGGATGCATTCACCGGGGAGCTGTTTTTT CASSVLDAFTGELFF
many . TRBJ2-7 TRBV7-9 TGTGCCATCTCGTTGGGCGGAAGCTCCTACGAGCAGTACTTC CAISLGGSSYEQYF
. TRBD1 TRBJ2-5 TRBV10-3 TGTGCCAGCAGTTCAGGACAGGGGAGAAGAGAGACCCAGTACTTC CASSSGQGRRETQYF
. . TRBJ2-7 TRBV13 TGTGCCAGCAGCTCCAGGGAAGGGATAGTCCCCACCTACGAGCAGTACTTC CASSSREGIVPTYEQYF
few TRBD1 TRBJ1-5 TRBV6-5 TGTGCCAGCAGTGCCGACAGGGGGGTGGTCCAGCCCCAGCATTTT CASSADRGVVQPQHF
few . TRBJ1-1 TRBV7-3 TGTGCCAGCAGCCCCATAACGGGGGCTACTGAAGCTTTCTTT CASSPITGATEAFF
many TRBD1 TRBJ2-7 TRBV10-2 TGCGCCAGCAGTGACAGGGGGCGGTACGAGCAGTACTTC CASSDRGRYEQYF
. . TRBJ2-7 TRBV10-3 TGTGCCATCAGTCATATGGGATCGAACACCGGGGAGCTGTACTTC CAISHMGSNTGELYF
. TRBD1 TRBJ1-6 TRBV11-2 TGTGCCAGGCCAGGGGGGTCACCCCTCCACTTT CARPGGSPLHF
many TRBD2 TRBJ2-5 TRBV13 TGTGCCAGCAGCTTATACGCGGGAGTGGGGGAGACCCAGTACTTC CASSLYAGVGETQYF
few . TRBJ1-1 TRBV20-1 TGCAGTGCTAGTTTTATTGGGAGTGGGACTGAAGCTTTCTTT CSASFIGSGTEAFF
. . TRBJ2-5 TRBV7-2 . CASSTQLDYGYTFGSGTQYF
once TRBD2 TRBJ2-7 TRBV10-3 TGTGCCATCAGAGACACTAGCGGGGGTATGGCCAACGAGCAGTACTTC CAIRDTSGGMANEQYF
many TRBD1 TRBJ1-1 TRBV19 TGTGCCAGTAGGACAGGGCCGAACACTGAAGCTTTCTTT CASRTGPNTEAFF
few . TRBJ1-5 TRBV20-1 TGCAGTGCTAGAGATCTGGGGCGGGTTCAGCCCCAGCATTTT CSARDLGRVQPQHF
many . TRBJ1-4 TRBV29-1 TGCAGCGTTGAAACATCGAAAGGTGAAAAACTGTTTTTT CSVETSKGEKLFF
few TRBD1 TRBJ1-3 TRBV9 TGTGCCAGCAGCCCGCACGGACAGGTCTCTGGAAACACCATATATTTT CASSPHGQVSGNTIYF
many TRBD1 TRBJ2-5 TRBV10-3 TGTGCCACTGAACAGACTCGACAGGGTGGGGTCCAAGAGACCCAGTACTTC CATEQTRQGGVQETQYF
few . TRBJ1-5 TRBV19 TGTGCCAGTAGTACCGGGACCCCCTCTCGGAATCAGCCCCAGCATTTT CASSTGTPSRNQPQHF
. . TRBJ2-1 TRBV2 TGTGCCAGCAGGGGTAGCGGATCCTACAATGAGCAGTTCTTC CASRGSGSYNEQFF
. TRBD1 TRBJ2-2 TRBV25-1 TGTGCCAGCAGTGGGAAGACAGGGTCGAACACCGGGGAGCTGTTTTTT CASSGKTGSNTGELFF
. TRBD2 TRBJ2-7 TRBV5-1 TGTGCCAGCAGCGGGGGGGAGGGTGGTGGTTACGAGCAGTACTTC CASSGGEGGGYEQYF
many TRBD2 TRBJ2-2 TRBV7-3 TGTGCCAGCAGCCCCATAGCGGGAAAGGTTAAGGGCACCGGGGAGCTGTTTTTT CASSPIAGKVKGTGELFF
. TRBD1 TRBJ2-7 TRBV13 TGTGCCAGCAGCCCCCCCCCGGGACAGGGAGTCTACGAGCAGTACTTC CASSPPPGQGVYEQYF
few . TRBJ1-2 TRBV12-3/TRBV12-4 TGTGCCAGTCGTCCAGGTTGGGGGGGTAACTATGGCTACACCTTC CASRPGWGGNYGYTF
many TRBD2 TRBJ2-5 TRBV9 TGTGCCAGCAGCGTAGGGGCTAGCGGGGGGGCGGTGGAGACCCAGTACTTC CASSVGASGGAVETQYF
. . TRBJ1-1 TRBV10-3 TGTGCCATCAGTGAGTCGAGACCGGGACGGGGTACTGAAGCTTTCTTT CAISESRPGRGTEAFF